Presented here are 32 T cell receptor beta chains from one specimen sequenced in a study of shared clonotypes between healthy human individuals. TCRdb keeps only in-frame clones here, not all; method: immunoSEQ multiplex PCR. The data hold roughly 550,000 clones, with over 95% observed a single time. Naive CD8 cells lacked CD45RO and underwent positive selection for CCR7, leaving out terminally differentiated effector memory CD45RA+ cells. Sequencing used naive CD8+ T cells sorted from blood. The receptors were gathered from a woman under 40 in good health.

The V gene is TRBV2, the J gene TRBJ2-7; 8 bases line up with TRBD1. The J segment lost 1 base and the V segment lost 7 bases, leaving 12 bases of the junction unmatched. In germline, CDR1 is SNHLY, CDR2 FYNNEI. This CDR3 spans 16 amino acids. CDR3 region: CASKLSQDRASYEQYF. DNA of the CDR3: TGTGCCAGCAAGCTCTCTCAGGACAGGGCATCCTACGAGCAGTACTTC.

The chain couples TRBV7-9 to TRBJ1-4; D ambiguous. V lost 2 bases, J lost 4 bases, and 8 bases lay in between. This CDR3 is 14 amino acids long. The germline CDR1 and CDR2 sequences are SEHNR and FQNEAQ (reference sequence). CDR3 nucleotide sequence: TGTGCCAGCAGCTTATTCGGGGATAATGAAAAACTGTTTTTT. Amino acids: CASSLFGDNEKLFF.

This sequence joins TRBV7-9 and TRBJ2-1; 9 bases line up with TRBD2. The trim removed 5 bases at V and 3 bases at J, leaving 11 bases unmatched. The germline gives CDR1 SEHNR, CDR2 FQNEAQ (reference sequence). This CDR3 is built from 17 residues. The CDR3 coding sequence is TGTGCCAGCAGCCTCGGACTAGCGATTCTTAACTACAATGAGCAGTTCTTC. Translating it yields CASSLGLAILNYNEQFF.

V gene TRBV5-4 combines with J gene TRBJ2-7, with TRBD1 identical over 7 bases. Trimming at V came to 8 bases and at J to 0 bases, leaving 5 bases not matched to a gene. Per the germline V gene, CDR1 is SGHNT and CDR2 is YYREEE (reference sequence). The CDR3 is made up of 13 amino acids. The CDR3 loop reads CASRWDSSYEQYF. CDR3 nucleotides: TGTGCCAGTCGATGGGACAGCTCCTACGAGCAGTACTTC.

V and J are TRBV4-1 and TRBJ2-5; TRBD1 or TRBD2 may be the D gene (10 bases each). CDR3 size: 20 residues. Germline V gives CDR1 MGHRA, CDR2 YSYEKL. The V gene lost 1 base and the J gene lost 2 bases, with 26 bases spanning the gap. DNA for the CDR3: TGCGCCAGCAGCCAAGCCGGGACAGGGGTTTCACTAGCGGGGCAAGAGACCCAGTACTTC. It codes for CASSQAGTGVSLAGQETQYF.

In DNA form, the CDR3 reads TGTGCCAGCACCCAGGAGGCGGGAGGCTACGAGCAGTACTTC. This codes for CASTQEAGGYEQYF. The J gene is TRBJ2-7, the V gene TRBV7-2; 8 positions agree with TRBD2. The germline V gene has CDR1 SGHTA and CDR2 FQGNSA. J gave up 3 bases and V 7 bases, and 8 bases lay outside the gene matches. The CDR3 consists of 14 residues. The whole variable domain, filled in from reference TRBV7-2 and TRBJ2-7, reads GAGVSQSPSNKVTEKGKDVELRCDPISGHTALYWYRQSLGQGLEFLIYFQGNSAPDKSGLPSDRFSAERTGGSVSTLTIQRTQQEDSAVYLCASTQEAGGYEQYFGPGTRLTVT.

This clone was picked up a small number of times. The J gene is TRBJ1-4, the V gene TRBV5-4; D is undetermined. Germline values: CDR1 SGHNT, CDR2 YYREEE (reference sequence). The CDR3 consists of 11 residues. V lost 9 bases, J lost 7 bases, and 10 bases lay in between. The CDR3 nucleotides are TGTGCCATGCACTCCGGTGAAAAACTGTTTTTT. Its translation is CAMHSGEKLFF.

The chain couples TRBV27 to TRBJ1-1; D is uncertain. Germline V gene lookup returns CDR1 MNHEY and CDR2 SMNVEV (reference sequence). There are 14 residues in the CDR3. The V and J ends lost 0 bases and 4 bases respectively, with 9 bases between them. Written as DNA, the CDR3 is TGTGCCAGCAGTTTATCCCTAATCAGCACTGAAGCTTTCTTT. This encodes CASSLSLISTEAFF.

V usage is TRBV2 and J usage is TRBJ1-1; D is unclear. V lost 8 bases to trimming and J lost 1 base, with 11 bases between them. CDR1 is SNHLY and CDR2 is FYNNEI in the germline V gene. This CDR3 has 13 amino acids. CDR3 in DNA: TGTGCCAGCTCCCGGGGTGGGAACACTGAAGCTTTCTTT. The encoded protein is CASSRGGNTEAFF. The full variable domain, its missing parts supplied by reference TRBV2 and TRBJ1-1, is EPEVTQTPSHQVTQMGQEVILRCVPISNHLYFYWYRQILGQKVEFLVSFYNNEISEKSEIFDDQFSVERPDGSNFTLKIRSTKLEDSAMYFCASSRGGNTEAFFGQGTRLTVV.

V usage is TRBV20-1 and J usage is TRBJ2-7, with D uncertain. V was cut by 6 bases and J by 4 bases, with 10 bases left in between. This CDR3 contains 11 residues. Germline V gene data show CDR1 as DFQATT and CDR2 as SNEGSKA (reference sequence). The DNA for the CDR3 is TGCAGTGCCGCCCATAAATACGAGCAGTACTTC. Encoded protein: CSAAHKYEQYF.

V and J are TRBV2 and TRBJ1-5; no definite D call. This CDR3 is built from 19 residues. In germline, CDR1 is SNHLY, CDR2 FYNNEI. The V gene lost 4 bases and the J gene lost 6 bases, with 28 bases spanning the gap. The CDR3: CASSGFLISGKPRSQPQHF. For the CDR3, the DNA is TGTGCCAGCAGTGGGTTCCTGATATCCGGGAAACCACGAAGTCAGCCCCAGCATTTT.

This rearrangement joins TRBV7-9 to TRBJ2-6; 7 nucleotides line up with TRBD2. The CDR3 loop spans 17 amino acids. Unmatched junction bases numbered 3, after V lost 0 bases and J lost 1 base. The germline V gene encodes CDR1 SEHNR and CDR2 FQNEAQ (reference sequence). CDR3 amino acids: CASSLALGGSGANVLTF. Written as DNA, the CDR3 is TGTGCCAGCAGCTTAGCCCTGGGGGGGTCTGGGGCCAACGTCCTGACTTTC.

The CDR3 protein is CASSLGEGGYEQYF. Here the CDR3 DNA reads TGTGCCAGCAGCTTAGGCGAGGGAGGCTACGAGCAGTACTTC. The rearrangement uses TRBV11-1 and TRBJ2-7; maybe TRBD2 (6 bases). Germline-derived CDR1 and CDR2 are SGHAT and FQDESV (reference sequence). The CDR3 extends over 14 amino acids. The V gene lost 1 base and the J gene lost 3 bases, with 10 bases spanning the gap. Combining the CDR3 with reference TRBV11-1 and TRBJ2-7 gives the whole variable domain EAEVAQSPRYKITEKSQAVAFWCDPISGHATLYWYRQILGQGPELLVQFQDESVVDDSQLPKDRFSAERLKGVDSTLKIQPAELGDSAMYLCASSLGEGGYEQYFGPGTRLTVT.

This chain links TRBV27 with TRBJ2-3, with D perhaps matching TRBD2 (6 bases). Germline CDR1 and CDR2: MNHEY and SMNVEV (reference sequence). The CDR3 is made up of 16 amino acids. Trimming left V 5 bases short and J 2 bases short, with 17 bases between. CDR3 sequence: CASSTYNSGLTDTQYF. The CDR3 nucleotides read TGTGCCAGCAGTACATATAATAGCGGACTCACAGATACGCAGTATTTT.

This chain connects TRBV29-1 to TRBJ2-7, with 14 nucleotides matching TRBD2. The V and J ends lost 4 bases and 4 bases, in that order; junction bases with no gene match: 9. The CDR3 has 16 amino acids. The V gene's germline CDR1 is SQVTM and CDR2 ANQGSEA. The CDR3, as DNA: TGCAGCGTTGGGTGGGGACTAGCGGGAGCGATATACGAGCAGTACTTC. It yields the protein CSVGWGLAGAIYEQYF.

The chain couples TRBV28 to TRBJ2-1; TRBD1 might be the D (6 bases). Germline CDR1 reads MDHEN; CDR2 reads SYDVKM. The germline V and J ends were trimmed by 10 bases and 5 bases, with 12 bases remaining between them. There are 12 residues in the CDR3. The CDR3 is CANSNRDNEQFF. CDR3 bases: TGTGCCAATTCGAACAGGGACAATGAGCAGTTCTTC.

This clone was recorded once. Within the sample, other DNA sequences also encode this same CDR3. The CDR3 DNA sequence: TGTGCCAGCAGCTCCGGGACAGGGAAAACCTACGAGCAGTACTTC. Protein product: CASSSGTGKTYEQYF. This sequence joins TRBV11-2 and TRBJ2-7, with 9 bases that match TRBD1. V shed 4 bases and J 2 bases; nucleotides not matched to a gene: 6. Germline V CDR1 and CDR2: SGHAT, FQNNGV. The CDR3 runs 15 residues.

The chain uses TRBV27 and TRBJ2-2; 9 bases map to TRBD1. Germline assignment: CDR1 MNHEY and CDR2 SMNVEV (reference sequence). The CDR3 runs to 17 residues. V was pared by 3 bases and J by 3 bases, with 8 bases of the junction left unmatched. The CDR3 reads CASSFNRDRAYTGELFF. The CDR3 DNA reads TGTGCCAGCAGTTTCAACCGGGACAGGGCCTACACCGGGGAGCTGTTTTTT.

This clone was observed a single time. CDR3 coding DNA: TGCAGCGTTGAGCGACAGGCCGGGGAGCTGTTTTTT. This translates into CSVERQAGELFF. This sequence joins TRBV29-1 and TRBJ2-2; possibly TRBD1 for D (6 bases). V lost 3 bases to trimming and J lost 6 bases, with 8 bases between them. CDR3 length: 12 residues. Germline CDR1 is SQVTM and CDR2 is ANQGSEA.

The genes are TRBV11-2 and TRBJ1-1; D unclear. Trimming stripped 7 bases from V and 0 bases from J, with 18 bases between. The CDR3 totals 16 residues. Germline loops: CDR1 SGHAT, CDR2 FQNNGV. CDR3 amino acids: CASTPPGGSMNTEAFF. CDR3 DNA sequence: TGTGCCAGCACCCCGCCGGGCGGTTCAATGAACACTGAAGCTTTCTTT.

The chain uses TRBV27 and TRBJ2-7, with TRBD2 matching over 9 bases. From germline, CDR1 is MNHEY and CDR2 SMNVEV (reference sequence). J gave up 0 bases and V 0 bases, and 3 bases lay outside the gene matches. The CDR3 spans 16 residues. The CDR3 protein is CASSLSLAGSSYEQYF. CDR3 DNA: TGTGCCAGCAGTTTATCGCTAGCGGGAAGCTCCTACGAGCAGTACTTC.

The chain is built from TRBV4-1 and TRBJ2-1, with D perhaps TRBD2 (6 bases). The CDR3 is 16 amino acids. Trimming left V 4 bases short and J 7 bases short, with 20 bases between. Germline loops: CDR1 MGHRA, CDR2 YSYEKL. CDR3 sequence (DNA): TGCGCCAGCAGCCTATCCGCCGGGACTCAAAATAATGAGCAGTTCTTC. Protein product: CASSLSAGTQNNEQFF.

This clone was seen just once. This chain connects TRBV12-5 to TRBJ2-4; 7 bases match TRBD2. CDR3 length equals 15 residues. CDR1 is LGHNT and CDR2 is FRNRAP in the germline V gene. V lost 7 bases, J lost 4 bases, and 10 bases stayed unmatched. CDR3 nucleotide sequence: TGTGCTAGTGACCCCAGCGGGGATTCAAAAAACATTCAGTACTTC. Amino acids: CASDPSGDSKNIQYF.

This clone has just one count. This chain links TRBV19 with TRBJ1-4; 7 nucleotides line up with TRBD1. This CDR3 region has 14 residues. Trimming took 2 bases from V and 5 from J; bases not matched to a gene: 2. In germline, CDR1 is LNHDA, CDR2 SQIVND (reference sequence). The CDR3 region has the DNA TGTGCCAGTAGTATAAGGGACAGAAATGAAAAACTGTTTTTT. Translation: CASSIRDRNEKLFF.

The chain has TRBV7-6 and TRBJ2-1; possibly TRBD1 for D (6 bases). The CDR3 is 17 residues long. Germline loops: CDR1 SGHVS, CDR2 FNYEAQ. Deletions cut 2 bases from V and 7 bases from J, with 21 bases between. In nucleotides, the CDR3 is TGTGCCAGCAGCTTATCGCCCGTAGGGGGTTTCCAAAATGAGCAGTTCTTC. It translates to CASSLSPVGGFQNEQFF.

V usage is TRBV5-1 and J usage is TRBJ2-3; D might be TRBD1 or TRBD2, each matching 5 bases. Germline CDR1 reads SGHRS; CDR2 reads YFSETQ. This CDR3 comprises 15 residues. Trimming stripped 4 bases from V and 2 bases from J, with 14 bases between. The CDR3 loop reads CASSPRDGLTDTQYF. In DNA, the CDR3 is TGCGCCAGCAGCCCCAGGGACGGGCTCACAGATACGCAGTATTTT.

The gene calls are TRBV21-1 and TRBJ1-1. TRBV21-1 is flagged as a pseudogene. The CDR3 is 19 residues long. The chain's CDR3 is CASSKASGQGQGMNTEAFF. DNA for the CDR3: TGTGCCAGCAGCAAAGCGTCGGGGCAGGGCCAGGGTATGAACACTGAAGCTTTCTTT.

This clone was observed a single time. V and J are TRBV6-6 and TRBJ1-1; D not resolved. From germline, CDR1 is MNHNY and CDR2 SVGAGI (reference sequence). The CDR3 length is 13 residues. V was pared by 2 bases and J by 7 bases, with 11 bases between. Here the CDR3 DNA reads TGTGCCAGCAGTTACCCCCCTGGTTTTGAAGCTTTCTTT. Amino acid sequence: CASSYPPGFEAFF.

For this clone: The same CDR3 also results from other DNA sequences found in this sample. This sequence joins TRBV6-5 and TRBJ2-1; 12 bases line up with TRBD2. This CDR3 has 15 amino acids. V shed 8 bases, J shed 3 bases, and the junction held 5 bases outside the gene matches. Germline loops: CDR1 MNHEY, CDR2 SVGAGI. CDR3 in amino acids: CASRLAGGNYNEQFF. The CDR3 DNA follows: TGTGCCAGCCGGCTAGCGGGAGGGAACTACAATGAGCAGTTCTTC.

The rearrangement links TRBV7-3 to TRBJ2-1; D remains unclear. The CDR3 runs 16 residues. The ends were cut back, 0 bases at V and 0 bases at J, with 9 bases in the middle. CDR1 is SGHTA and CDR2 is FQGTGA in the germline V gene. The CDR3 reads CASSLTPGDSYNEQFF. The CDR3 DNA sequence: TGTGCCAGCAGCTTAACGCCTGGGGACTCCTACAATGAGCAGTTCTTC.

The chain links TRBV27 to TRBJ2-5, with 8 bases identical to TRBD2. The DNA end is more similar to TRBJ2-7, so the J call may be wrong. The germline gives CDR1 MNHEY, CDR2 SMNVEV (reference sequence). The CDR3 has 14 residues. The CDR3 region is CASRVGGGIPEQYF. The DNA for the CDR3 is TGTGCCAGCAGAGTCGGGGGGGGAATCCCCGAGCAGTACTTC.

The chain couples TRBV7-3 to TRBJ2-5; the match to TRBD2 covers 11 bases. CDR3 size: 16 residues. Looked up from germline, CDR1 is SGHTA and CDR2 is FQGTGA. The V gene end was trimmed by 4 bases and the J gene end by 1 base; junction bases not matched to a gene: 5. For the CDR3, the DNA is TGTGCCAGCAGCTCCCAAGGACTAGCGGGCCAAGAGACCCAGTACTTC. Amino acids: CASSSQGLAGQETQYF.